The subject of this entry is one TCR beta chain. After autologous stem cell transplantation all patients relapsed, and prior brentuximab vedotin exposure differed between cohorts. Measured with immunoSEQ multiplex PCR; TCRdb has only the in-frame clones, and not every one. Among 7,500 to 8,000 clones listed, roughly 80% were seen once. The data are from a study of PD-1 blockade in classical Hodgkin lymphoma. Trimming cost V 6 bases and J 4 bases, with 6 bases left between them. This CDR3 is 10 amino acids long. CDR1 and CDR2 (germline): SQVTM, ANQGSEA. Specimen: peripheral blood mononuclear cells (PBMCs), collected at baseline. The V call is TRBV29-1, the J call TRBJ2-5, with no clear D. The sequence was obtained from a human donor with classical Hodgkin lymphoma. CDR3 coding DNA: TGCAGCGTGCAGACAGAGACCCAGTACTTC. Translation gives CSVQTETQYF.